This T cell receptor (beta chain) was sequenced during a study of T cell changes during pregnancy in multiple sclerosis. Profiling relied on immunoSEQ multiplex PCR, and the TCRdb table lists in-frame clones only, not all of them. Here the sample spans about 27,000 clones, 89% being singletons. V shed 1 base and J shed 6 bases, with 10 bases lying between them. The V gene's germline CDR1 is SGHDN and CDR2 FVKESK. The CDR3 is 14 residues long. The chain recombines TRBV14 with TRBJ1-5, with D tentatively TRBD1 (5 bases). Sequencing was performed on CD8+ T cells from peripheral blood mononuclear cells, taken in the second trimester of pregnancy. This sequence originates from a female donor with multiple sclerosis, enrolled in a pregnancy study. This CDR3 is CASSQGGGVQPQHF. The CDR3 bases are TGTGCCAGCAGCCAAGGGGGAGGGGTTCAGCCCCAGCATTTT. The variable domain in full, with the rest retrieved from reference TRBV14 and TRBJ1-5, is EAGVTQFPSHSVIEKGQTVTLRCDPISGHDNLYWYRRVMGKEIKFLLHFVKESKQDESGMPNNRFLAERTGGTYSTLKVQPAELEDSGVYFCASSQGGGVQPQHFGDGTRLSIL.